This TCR beta chain was retrieved from a study of blood T cell repertoires in COVID-19. Libraries were prepared by immunoSEQ multiplex PCR; TCRdb keeps only in-frame clonotypes and omits some of them. The repertoire has approximately 150,000 clones, about 83% of them found once; the top ten carry around 3.2%. This CDR3 is 13 amino acids long. The germline CDR1 and CDR2 sequences are SGHRS and YFSETQ. Trimming pared 0 bases from V and 5 bases from J, leaving 5 bases between. Enrollees, about 18 to 89 years old, lived in about two dozen US areas. This sequence joins TRBV5-1 and TRBJ2-2; D call uncertain. The source of this sequence is a woman aged 45 to 65 with acute COVID-19. The sample comprised PBMCs or T cells enriched from blood (not recorded which). The CDR3 DNA sequence: TGCGCCAGCAGCTTGGGTATTACCGGGGAGCTGTTTTTT. It translates to CASSLGITGELFF. Full variable domain (rest looked up from reference TRBV5-1 and TRBJ2-2): KAGVTQTPRYLIKTRGQQVTLSCSPISGHRSVSWYQQTPGQGLQFLFEYFSETQRNKGNFPGRFSGRQFSNSRSEMNVSTLELGDSALYLCASSLGITGELFFGEGSRLTVL.